This T cell receptor (beta chain) was found in a study of shared clonotypes between healthy human individuals. General study findings and limits: Non-shared clonotypes were found to have lower generation probabilities than the clonotypes that were shared by all four of the sorted-subset donors.

The V gene's germline CDR1 is MNHEY and CDR2 SVGAGI. This CDR3 region has 14 residues. Germline trimming cut 6 bases from V and 0 bases from J; bases unmatched to any gene: 4. In the case of this clone: The antigen is undetermined. At the DNA level, this CDR3 is encoded by other sequences in the same sample as well.

In the original workflow: Filtering differed, since immunoSEQ gave only junction sequences and no quality scores. The protocol was immunoSEQ multiplex PCR, while the TCRdb copy is restricted to in-frame clones and leaves out a portion. The DNA was the basis for D and trimming; V, J and clone size are from that table. The table has over a million clones, around 74% seen once; the top ten hold roughly 1.4%. The chain uses TRBV6-5 and TRBJ2-7; 8 bases line up with TRBD1. The origin of this receptor is a man younger than 35 in good health. The source material was memory CD4+ T cells sorted from blood. Sample subset: CD45RA-negative fraction. The CDR3 region is CASRPGQGSYEQYF. Written as DNA, the CDR3 is TGTGCCAGCAGGCCCGGACAGGGCTCCTACGAGCAGTACTTC.